What follows describes a single T cell receptor (beta chain). What it recognizes is unknown. The data belong to a study of cytomegalovirus exposure and HLA in healthy donors. PCR was performed using 60 Vbeta and 13 Jbeta primers. Original processing notes: About 11 million of some 80 million unique TCR beta chains were shared, per a later count. The protocol was immunoSEQ multiplex PCR, while the TCRdb copy is restricted to in-frame clones and leaves out a portion. V and J calls and clone size are those listed in that table; D and trimming were worked out from the DNA. The sample has under 150,000 clones, about 61% seen once; the top ten hold about 8.3%. Germline values: CDR1 MNHEY, CDR2 SVGAGI. The trim removed 6 bases at V and 6 bases at J, leaving 6 bases unmatched. CDR3 length: 15 amino acids. Findings and caveats of the study: No immune exposure information besides CMV serostatus was available. In vitro work confirmed that a few CMV-associated chains recognize CMV antigens.

The source material was PBMCs. This TCR was recovered from a man aged 18 to 29 in good health and CMV-seropositive. The chain joins TRBV6-5 to TRBJ2-7; 15 positions match TRBD2. CDR3 residues: CASRPGTSGGSEQYV. CDR3 bases: TGTGCCAGCAGGCCCGGGACTAGCGGGGGGTCCGAGCAGTACGTC.